This TCR beta chain was retrieved from a study of blood T cell repertoires in COVID-19. Across the whole study: Acute and convalescent COVID-19 specimens originated in the United States, Italy and Spain. Sources were T cells, B-cell-depleted T cells, or PBMCs; the material itself was cDNA or gDNA.

TCRdb's table, derived via immunoSEQ multiplex PCR, lists solely in-frame clones and lacks some. This repertoire shows a few hundred thousand clones, about nine tenths found once; its top ten account for 2.2%. V shed 5 bases, J shed 7 bases, and the junction held 14 bases outside the gene matches. The germline gives CDR1 SGHAT, CDR2 FQNNGV. The CDR3 contains 17 residues. The chain links TRBV11-2 to TRBJ2-1, with 10 bases identical to TRBD2. This TCR came from a woman between 45 and 60 years old who had recovered from COVID-19. Sequencing input: peripheral blood. The CDR3 reads CASSPRKAGGALNEQFF. The CDR3 DNA follows: TGTGCCAGCAGCCCTAGAAAAGCGGGGGGGGCTTTGAATGAGCAGTTCTTC.